These T cell receptor beta chains were read from a single sample in a study of patients and donors after allogeneic stem cell transplantation. TCRdb independently ran MiXCR on the RT-PCR reads; one entry per CDR3 protein. The profile shows about 160,000 distinct CDR3 sequences, over 35% of them singletons. Sequencing input: blood, either unsorted or a sorted T cell fraction (not recorded which). The receptors derive from a human donor who was either an allogeneic HSCT recipient or a stem cell or donor lymphocyte infusion donor (not recorded which). It is not recorded whose cells these are; they may come from a transplant donor. The CDR3 runs from the conserved cysteine through the conserved F or W.

J gene: TRBJ2-3; V gene: TRBV7-3; CDR3 protein: CASSQTGGGTDTQYF
J gene: TRBJ1-4; V gene: TRBV2; CDR3 protein: CASSIGSGTTNEKLFF
J gene: TRBJ2-1; V gene: TRBV11-2; CDR3 protein: CASSARGNSYNEQFF
J gene: TRBJ2-7; V gene: TRBV20-1; CDR3 protein: CSAHGTGTYEQYF
J gene: TRBJ1-6; V gene: TRBV11-2; CDR3 protein: CASSPHPGQYNSPLHF
J gene: TRBJ2-1; V gene: TRBV29-1; CDR3 protein: CSVVAPGENEQFF
J gene: TRBJ1-4; V gene: TRBV6-1; CDR3 protein: CASSGGATNEKLFF
J gene: TRBJ1-5; V gene: TRBV27; CDR3 protein: CASSNTGRGAQPQHF
J gene: TRBJ2-7; V gene: TRBV20-1; CDR3 protein: CSAQGVTVYEQYF
J gene: TRBJ1-5; V gene: TRBV5-1; CDR3 protein: CASSLEGAYQPQHF
J gene: TRBJ1-1; V gene: TRBV9; CDR3 protein: CASSGTGLNTEAFF
J gene: TRBJ1-2; V gene: TRBV7-9; CDR3 protein: CASSWDTNYGYTF
J gene: TRBJ2-7; V gene: TRBV6-5; CDR3 protein: CASSLASTGIYEQYF
J gene: TRBJ1-1; V gene: TRBV18; CDR3 protein: CASSPRRSSASIAFF
J gene: TRBJ1-2; V gene: TRBV12-3/TRBV12-4; CDR3 protein: CASSLARGMGYGYTF
J gene: TRBJ1-1; V gene: TRBV21-1; CDR3 protein: CASSKGNHEGTEAFF
J gene: TRBJ1-2; V gene: TRBV29-1; CDR3 protein: CSVEGRSGGYTF
J gene: TRBJ1-2; V gene: TRBV6-1; CDR3 protein: CASSEANLPRGYTF
J gene: TRBJ2-5; V gene: TRBV7-9; CDR3 protein: CASSLIVTDQETQYF
J gene: TRBJ1-1; V gene: TRBV7-3; CDR3 protein: CASSLMGESTEAFF
J gene: TRBJ1-3; V gene: TRBV29-1; CDR3 protein: CSVEDSSGNTIYF
J gene: TRBJ1-5; V gene: TRBV12-3/TRBV12-4; CDR3 protein: CASSTTGDLSIGNQPQHF
J gene: TRBJ1-2; V gene: TRBV6-2/TRBV6-3; CDR3 protein: CASSYWGGDYGYTF
J gene: TRBJ1-2; V gene: TRBV7-3; CDR3 protein: CASSLRTGGEYGYTF
J gene: TRBJ2-1; V gene: TRBV14; CDR3 protein: CASSPGLAGGQIEQFF
J gene: TRBJ1-1; V gene: TRBV7-2; CDR3 protein: CASSFGHLNTEAFF
J gene: TRBJ1-2; V gene: TRBV7-9; CDR3 protein: CASSPSRGYYGYTF
J gene: TRBJ2-2; V gene: TRBV6-1; CDR3 protein: CASLRGPTGELFF
J gene: TRBJ2-3; V gene: TRBV7-9; CDR3 protein: CPSSLGLAETDTQYF
J gene: TRBJ1-5; V gene: TRBV6-2/TRBV6-3; CDR3 protein: CASSRTGDYQPQHF
J gene: TRBJ1-3; V gene: TRBV12-3/TRBV12-4; CDR3 protein: CARWIGGRVGNTIYF
J gene: TRBJ2-1; V gene: TRBV7-2; CDR3 protein: CASSLPSWNEQFF
J gene: TRBJ1-2; V gene: TRBV29-1; CDR3 protein: CSVKQQVGGYTF
J gene: TRBJ1-1; V gene: TRBV6-5; CDR3 protein: CATLGGTEAFF
J gene: TRBJ2-4; V gene: TRBV6-6; CDR3 protein: CASSTNQGNLAKNIQYF
J gene: TRBJ2-1; V gene: TRBV6-5; CDR3 protein: CASTGSRGGEQFF
J gene: TRBJ1-1; V gene: TRBV7-9; CDR3 protein: CASSLPGQADTEAFF
J gene: TRBJ2-5; V gene: TRBV12-3/TRBV12-4; CDR3 protein: CASSLELAGARRETQYF
J gene: TRBJ1-2; V gene: TRBV24-1; CDR3 protein: CATSPRGDHGYTF
J gene: TRBJ2-5; V gene: TRBV20-1; CDR3 protein: CSAGGLSQETQYF
J gene: TRBJ1-3; V gene: TRBV5-1; CDR3 protein: CASSPTATTSGNTIYF
J gene: TRBJ2-4; V gene: TRBV7-2; CDR3 protein: CASSLSPGNIQYF
J gene: TRBJ1-2; V gene: TRBV11-2; CDR3 protein: CASSVSGTGNGNYGYTF
J gene: TRBJ2-2; V gene: TRBV6-2/TRBV6-3; CDR3 protein: CASSYVGLANTGELFF
J gene: TRBJ2-5; V gene: TRBV6-1; CDR3 protein: CASSTGVVETQYF
J gene: TRBJ2-3; V gene: TRBV28; CDR3 protein: CASIPRGRGTDTQYF
J gene: TRBJ2-5; V gene: TRBV12-3/TRBV12-4; CDR3 protein: CASSLAPGGQETQYF
J gene: TRBJ1-3; V gene: TRBV6-5; CDR3 protein: CASSSGGAGGNTIYF
J gene: TRBJ2-3; V gene: TRBV10-3; CDR3 protein: CAISDVDTQYF
J gene: TRBJ1-2; V gene: TRBV12-3/TRBV12-4; CDR3 protein: CASSPSVALGYTF